This T cell receptor (beta chain) comes out of a study of CD8+ T cells in alopecia areata. Following RNA extraction, reverse transcription yielded cDNA that acted as the sequencing template. Produced via immunoSEQ multiplex PCR; TCRdb's table is partial and in-frame only. The sample lists about 130,000 clones, approximately 58% seen once, with 4.5% to 5.5% in the top ten. Germline CDR1 and CDR2: SGHRS and YFSETQ. V lost 4 bases, J lost 2 bases, and 13 bases lay in between. The CDR3 is 14 amino acids. Overall study results and limits: Scalp repertoires also include resident alphabeta T cells from normal skin.

With regard to this clone: Antigen: not known.

This receptor was taken from a human donor with alopecia areata. The chain joins TRBV5-1 to TRBJ2-7, with D possibly matching TRBD2 (6 bases). Material: CD4+ T cells sorted from blood, obtained at week 0. The CDR3 region is CASSPGGRPYEQYF. CDR3 DNA: TGCGCCAGCAGCCCTGGGGGGAGACCCTACGAGCAGTACTTC.